Listed here is a single T cell receptor (beta chain). This entry comes from a study of blood T cell repertoires in COVID-19. Overall study: Samples representing acute and convalescent COVID-19 were sourced from the United States, Italy and Spain. Sources were T cells, B-cell-depleted T cells, or PBMCs; the material itself was cDNA or gDNA.

As processed by the authors: Nucleated cell counts were estimated from reference gene primer amplification. Profiling relied on immunoSEQ multiplex PCR, and the TCRdb table lists in-frame clones only, not all of them. D and trimming were read from the DNA, whereas the V and J calls and clone size are those reported in that table. The table shows some 90,000 clones, with 80% to 90% occurring only once. V dropped 6 bases and J dropped 0; count of bases not matched to a gene: 7. CDR3 length: 15 amino acids. Per the germline V gene, CDR1 is SGHKS and CDR2 is YYEKEE (reference sequence). The TCR sequence derives from a woman older than 75 with acute or convalescent COVID-19. The V gene is TRBV5-5, the J gene TRBJ2-3; TRBD1 agrees at 7 bases. Sequencing used peripheral blood. CDR3 bases: TGTGCCAGCACTCATAAGGGGGCTAGCACAGATACGCAGTATTTT. Translated: CASTHKGASTDTQYF.